The clone carrying this T cell receptor (beta chain) has at least ten counts. The antigen remains unidentified. This entry is derived from a study of T cells in Graves' hyperthyroidism and ophthalmopathy. General study results and limits: In the analysis, a 13 V-J model separated ophthalmopathy from stable hyperthyroidism. The blood repertoire included most of the expanded thyroid clonotypes above 0.001.

Trimming took 5 bases from V and 7 from J, leaving 12 bases between them. There are 13 residues in the CDR3. Germline loops: CDR1 SGHTA, CDR2 FQGNSA. Amplification of TCR beta CDR3 regions was performed using RNA transcripts as template. Primed by the HTBI set, a first-round RT-PCR was run on the TCR CDR3. TCRdb independently ran MiXCR on the multiplex PCR reads; one entry per CDR3 protein. The repertoire consists of hundreds of thousands of distinct CDR3 sequences, with around a third occurring once and the leading ten covering less than 40%. The source of this sequence is a woman in her thirties or forties with Graves' hyperthyroidism. The sample comprised blood. The chain joins TRBV7-2 to TRBJ1-5; perhaps TRBD1 as D (6 bases). CDR3 loop: CASSPQGKQPQHF. Here the CDR3 DNA reads TGTGCCAGCAGCCCCCAGGGGAAGCAGCCCCAGCATTTT.